Listed below are T cell receptor beta chains from one sample, sequenced in a study of T cell changes during pregnancy in multiple sclerosis. This table comes from immunoSEQ multiplex PCR, and its TCRdb copy is limited to in-frame clones, with some not included. The table lists 19,000 or so clones, 88% of them singletons. Sequenced material: CD4+ T cells from peripheral blood mononuclear cells, taken in the first trimester of pregnancy. The receptors stem from a female donor in good health, enrolled as a control in a pregnancy study. Each CDR3 is given with its conserved first and last residue. The D gene is left open where the match is weak. Clone size is shown for a subset of rows, as once, few, many or a class of expanded clone.

len	abundance	j_gene	v_gene	d_gene	CDR3nt	CDR3aa
12	.	TRBJ2-1	TRBV19	.	TGTGCCAGTAGTATGGGGCCGGCGTTGCAGTTCTTC	CASSMGPALQFF
15	.	TRBJ2-2	TRBV7-9	.	TGTGCCAGCAGCTTAGTAAGGGGGAAGACCGGGGAGCTGTTTTTT	CASSLVRGKTGELFF
15	.	TRBJ2-1	TRBV2	TRBD1	TGTGCCAGCAGTACGAGCGGGACAGGGGCTAATGAGCAGTTCTTC	CASSTSGTGANEQFF
16	.	TRBJ1-1	TRBV5-6	.	TGTGCCGGCAGCTTGCCGTTGGGGCAGATGAACACTGAAGCTTTCTTT	CAGSLPLGQMNTEAFF
15	.	TRBJ2-2	TRBV9	TRBD2	TGTGCCAGCAGCGTGCTAGCGGGGGGGACCGGGGAGCTGTTTTTT	CASSVLAGGTGELFF
15	.	TRBJ2-3	TRBV7-2	.	TGTGCCAGCAGCTTAATCGGTGGTCATCCAGATACGCAGTATTTT	CASSLIGGHPDTQYF
19	once	TRBJ2-2	TRBV21-1	.	TGTGCCAGCAGCAAACCAGACCGGGACAGGGTATTCTACACCGGGGAGCTGTTTTTT	CASSKPDRDRVFYTGELFF
16	.	TRBJ1-3	TRBV30	TRBD1	TGTGCCTGGAAACTAAAGACAGGGGGCTCTGGAAACACCATATATTTT	CAWKLKTGGSGNTIYF
15	.	TRBJ2-5	TRBV6-1	.	TGTGCCAGCAGTGACCCTGGGCTCGGGAAAGAGACCCAGTACTTC	CASSDPGLGKETQYF
14	few	TRBJ1-3	TRBV6-6	.	TGTGCCAGCAGTTCACAGGGAGCTGGAAACACCATATATTTT	CASSSQGAGNTIYF
14	.	TRBJ2-1	TRBV10-3	.	TGTGCCATCAAACCGGAGGGGTCCTACAATGAGCAGTTCTTC	CAIKPEGSYNEQFF
14	.	TRBJ2-7	TRBV5-1	.	TGCGCCAGCAGCGTGGACACGTCTCGCTACGAGCAGTACTTC	CASSVDTSRYEQYF
17	.	TRBJ1-1	TRBV19	.	TGTGCCAGTAGTATCGGGAGGCGCACAATAAGGAGTGCTGAAGCTTTCTTT	CASSIGRRTIRSAEAFF
14	.	TRBJ1-5	TRBV27	.	TGTGCCAGCAGTTTTCGGCAGGGCAATCAGCCCCAGCATTTT	CASSFRQGNQPQHF
13	.	TRBJ1-2	TRBV19	.	TGTGCCAGTAGTATTCGTCAGGGTGATGGCTACACCTTC	CASSIRQGDGYTF
19	.	TRBJ2-7	TRBV13	.	TGTGCCAGCAGCCCTGGAGTTAGGGGATGGAGTGGTGGGGTCGGCGAGCAGTACTTC	CASSPGVRGWSGGVGEQYF
17	.	TRBJ2-7	TRBV5-1	.	TGCGCCAGCACCTTAGGCGTCCTTACGGGAGTAAACTACGAGCAGTACTTC	CASTLGVLTGVNYEQYF
17	.	TRBJ2-1	TRBV7-9	TRBD2	TGTGCCAGCAGCTTGGGGGGACTAGCGGGAGCCTACAATGAGCAGTTCTTC	CASSLGGLAGAYNEQFF
15	few	TRBJ2-1	TRBV10-3	TRBD2	TGTGCCACGAACCCGACTAGCGGGAGGGAGGGTGAGCAGTTCTTC	CATNPTSGREGEQFF
16	.	TRBJ1-2	TRBV7-2	.	TGTGCCAGCAGCCCGCAACGGACAGTTTCTAACTATGGCTACACCTTC	CASSPQRTVSNYGYTF